The TCR beta chain described here comes from a study of neurological immune-mediated disorders. Study-wide results and limits: None of the CDR3 amino acid sequences of expanded clones recurred across subjects, suggesting private repertoires in all groups.

From the 5' RACE reads, TCRdb called clonotypes with MiXCR, one entry per CDR3 protein. The sample gives around 94,000 distinct CDR3 sequences, 3% to 4% of which show up once; roughly 6% is in the top ten. At least ten counts were recorded for this clonotype. The antigen is undetermined. Germline CDR1 is SGHAT and CDR2 is FQNNGV. Losses at the gene ends were 7 bases for V and 4 bases for J; bases not matched to a gene: 8. The CDR3 totals 14 residues. V gene TRBV11-2 combines with J gene TRBJ2-7; 9 positions match TRBD2. Sample: PBMCs. This TCR derives from a woman aged 18 to 35 with multiple sclerosis. The DNA of the CDR3 is TGTGCCAGCACAGCTAGCGGGGTTACTTACGAGCAGTACTTC. Protein sequence: CASTASGVTYEQYF.